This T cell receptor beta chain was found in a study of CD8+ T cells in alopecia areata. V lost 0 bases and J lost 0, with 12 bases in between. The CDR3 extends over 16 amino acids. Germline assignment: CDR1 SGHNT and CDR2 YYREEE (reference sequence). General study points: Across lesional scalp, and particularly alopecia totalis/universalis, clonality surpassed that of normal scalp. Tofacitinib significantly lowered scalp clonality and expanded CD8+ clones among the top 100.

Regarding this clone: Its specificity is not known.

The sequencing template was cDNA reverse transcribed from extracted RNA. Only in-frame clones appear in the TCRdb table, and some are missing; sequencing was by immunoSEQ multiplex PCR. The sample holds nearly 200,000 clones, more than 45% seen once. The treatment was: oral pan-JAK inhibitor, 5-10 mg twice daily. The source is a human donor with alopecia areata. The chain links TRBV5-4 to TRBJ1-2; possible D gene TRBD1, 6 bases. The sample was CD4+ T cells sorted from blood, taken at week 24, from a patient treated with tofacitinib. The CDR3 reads CASSLAKGGSNYGYTF. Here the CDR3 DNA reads TGTGCCAGCAGCTTGGCGAAAGGGGGTTCTAACTATGGCTACACCTTC.